A single sample is the source of the 17 T cell receptor beta chains below, sequenced in a study of a mutant IDH1 vaccine in newly diagnosed glioma (dated by TCRdb to the early 2020s). Reading the label with the study, this specimen's time point is: week 47, end of study. Every vaccine dose consisted of 300 ug of a 20-mer mutant IDH1 peptide in Montanide, administered subcutaneously together with topical imiquimod. The library was produced with the immunoSEQ multiplex PCR assay. TCRdb retrieved this table from immuneACCESS and kept in-frame rearrangements only. Not all clones are present; in checked studies, unresolved V genes account for under half, and no reason is known for the remainder. The sample profile shows fewer than 40,000 clones; approximately 83% of them were found once. 25% to 35% of the sample is held by the ten biggest clonotypes. These TCRs' antigens remain unknown. This specimen was PBMCs, taken from a glioma patient whose treatment included an IDH1 peptide vaccine. These receptors originate from a man between 25 and 39 years old with glioma.

The V and J genes are TRBV5-1 and TRBJ2-1; D not resolved. Trimming shortened V by 1 base and J by 1 base, and 9 bases separated the two germline ends. Germline lookup yields CDR1 SGHRS and CDR2 YFSETQ. The CDR3 runs to 15 residues. The CDR3 loop reads CASSLQGESYNEQFF. The CDR3 nucleotides are TGCGCCAGCAGCTTGCAAGGAGAGTCCTACAATGAGCAGTTCTTC.

The V call is TRBV27, the J call TRBJ2-7; no definite D call. Germline CDR1 is MNHEY and CDR2 is SMNVEV (reference sequence). The CDR3 loop spans 15 amino acids. Between the trimmed V and J ends, which lost 4 bases and 2 bases, there was a span of 15 bases. The chain's CDR3 is CASSSAWSGAYEQYF. As DNA, the CDR3 is TGTGCCAGCAGTTCAGCTTGGAGTGGGGCCTACGAGCAGTACTTC.

V and J are TRBV2 and TRBJ1-1, with 8 bases lining up with TRBD1. The germline CDR1 and CDR2 sequences are SNHLY and FYNNEI. The V gene end was trimmed by 2 bases and the J gene end by 2 bases; junction bases not matched to a gene: 4. CDR3 length: 15 residues. This chain's CDR3 is CASSEHGQGNTEAFF. CDR3 nucleotide sequence: TGTGCCAGCAGTGAACATGGACAGGGAAACACTGAAGCTTTCTTT. Filled out from reference TRBV2 and TRBJ1-1, the complete variable domain reads EPEVTQTPSHQVTQMGQEVILRCVPISNHLYFYWYRQILGQKVEFLVSFYNNEISEKSEIFDDQFSVERPDGSNFTLKIRSTKLEDSAMYFCASSEHGQGNTEAFFGQGTRLTVV.

The chain is built from TRBV4-1 and TRBJ2-7; tentatively, D is TRBD1 (6 bases). V was shortened by 4 bases and J by 8 bases, with 39 bases between the two germline ends. The CDR3 has 21 residues. Germline V gene data show CDR1 as MGHRA and CDR2 as YSYEKL. CDR3 sequence: CASSPGTSGTRSQESPWQQYF. In DNA form, the CDR3 reads TGCGCCAGCAGCCCAGGGACGTCCGGGACAAGGAGTCAGGAGTCACCCTGGCAGCAGTACTTC.

The rearrangement joins TRBV6-1 to TRBJ1-2; D is unresolved. V was clipped by 2 bases and J by 11 bases, with 9 bases between them. There are 11 residues in the CDR3. The germline CDR1 and CDR2 sequences are MNHNS and SASEGT. DNA of the CDR3: TGTGCCAGCAGTGAAAATAGGAGGTACACCTTC. Its protein is CASSENRRYTF.

The CDR3 nucleotides read TGTGCCAGCAGCTACCGGGACAGGGTCTACAATGAGCAGTTCTTC. This encodes CASSYRDRVYNEQFF. The rearrangement joins TRBV2 to TRBJ2-1; 9 bases line up with TRBD1. J gave up 3 bases and V 6 bases, and 6 bases lay outside the gene matches. Germline V lookup: CDR1 SNHLY, CDR2 FYNNEI. The CDR3 totals 15 residues.

The genes are TRBV5-4 and TRBJ2-5; possibly TRBD1 or TRBD2 for D (6 bases each). V was shortened by 5 bases and J by 2 bases, with 16 bases between the two germline ends. The CDR3 loop spans 15 amino acids. CDR1 is SGHNT, CDR2 YYREEE, per germline (reference sequence). CDR3: CASSWGAGLQETQYF. The CDR3 region has the DNA TGTGCCAGCAGTTGGGGGGCAGGGCTTCAAGAGACCCAGTACTTC.

This chain connects TRBV2 to TRBJ1-2; 7 nucleotides line up with TRBD1. The ends lost 6 bases at V and 8 bases at J; junction bases unmatched: 9. Per the germline V gene, CDR1 is SNHLY and CDR2 is FYNNEI. The CDR3 spans 13 residues. CDR3 coding DNA: TGTGCCAGCAGCATGACAGGGTCAGACGGCTACACCTTC. Its protein product is CASSMTGSDGYTF.

V is TRBV27 and J is TRBJ1-2, with 7 nucleotides matching TRBD1. V shed 8 bases, J shed 2 bases, and the junction held 5 bases outside the gene matches. The length of the CDR3 is 13 residues. Germline V gives CDR1 MNHEY, CDR2 SMNVEV (reference sequence). The DNA for the CDR3 is TGTGCCAGCGGGAGGGGGCCCAACTATGGCTACACCTTC. It is translated as CASGRGPNYGYTF.

V usage is TRBV15 and J usage is TRBJ1-1; TRBD1 matches at 10 bases. Per germline, CDR1 LNHNV and CDR2 YYDKDF (reference sequence). This CDR3 spans 19 amino acids. Trimming took 6 bases from V and 3 from J; bases not matched to a gene: 19. The CDR3: CATSRNTGTGVRADTEAFF. DNA of the CDR3: TGTGCCACCAGTAGGAACACCGGGACAGGGGTTCGGGCGGACACTGAAGCTTTCTTT.

The chain recombines TRBV28 with TRBJ2-7; possible D gene TRBD1, 6 bases. The CDR3 has 15 amino acids. Germline-derived CDR1 and CDR2 are MDHEN and SYDVKM. The germline V and J ends were trimmed by 3 bases and 5 bases, with 17 bases remaining between them. The chain's CDR3 is CASSFPAGDGDEQYF. The CDR3 bases are TGTGCCAGCAGTTTTCCGGCAGGGGACGGGGACGAGCAGTACTTC. The full variable domain, its missing parts supplied by reference TRBV28 and TRBJ2-7, is DVKVTQSSRYLVKRTGEKVFLECVQDMDHENMFWYRQDPGLGLRLIYFSYDVKMKEKGDIPEGYSVSREKKERFSLILESASTNQTSMYLCASSFPAGDGDEQYFGPGTRLTVT.

The V and J genes are TRBV25-1 and TRBJ2-7; 9 bases line up with TRBD1. Looked up from germline, CDR1 is MGHDK and CDR2 is SYGVNS. Trimming removed 0 bases from V and 2 bases from J; junction bases left unmatched: 5. There are 16 residues in the CDR3. The CDR3: CASSEYGTGNTYEQYF. The CDR3 coding sequence is TGTGCCAGCAGTGAATACGGGACAGGGAACACCTACGAGCAGTACTTC.

The rearrangement uses TRBV7-2 and TRBJ2-7, with TRBD1 matching over 11 bases. Per germline, CDR1 SGHTA and CDR2 FQGNSA. Trimming removed 5 bases from V and 4 bases from J; junction bases left unmatched: 4. CDR3 length: 14 residues. The CDR3 is CASSSRDRGYEQYF. As DNA, the CDR3 is TGTGCCAGCAGCAGCCGGGACAGGGGGTACGAGCAGTACTTC.

The V and J genes are TRBV7-2 and TRBJ1-1; D is undetermined. The CDR3 covers 12 residues. Trimming took 1 base from V and 7 from J, leaving 7 bases between them. Germline assignment: CDR1 SGHTA and CDR2 FQGNSA. The chain's CDR3 is CASSLGRREAFF. The CDR3 region has the DNA TGTGCCAGCAGCTTAGGGCGGCGTGAAGCTTTCTTT.

V and J are TRBV14 and TRBJ2-7; maybe TRBD1 (5 bases). The ends were cut back, 2 bases at V and 0 bases at J, with 11 bases in the middle. The CDR3 totals 15 residues. Germline lookup yields CDR1 SGHDN and CDR2 FVKESK. CDR3 amino acids: CASSQRQGSSYEQYF. The CDR3 nucleotides read TGTGCCAGCAGCCAACGTCAGGGAAGCTCCTACGAGCAGTACTTC.

The chain carries TRBV4-3 and TRBJ1-2; the D is unclear. CDR1 and CDR2 (germline): LGHNA, YSLEER. The CDR3 covers 14 residues. V gave up 0 bases and J gave up 5 bases, with 10 bases separating them. The CDR3 region is CASSQDTSRYGYTF. The CDR3 DNA follows: TGCGCCAGCAGCCAAGATACTAGTAGATATGGCTACACCTTC.

In its sample, this clone was seen once. Compared with germline, one end of the junction differs, possibly owing to a read error. This chain joins TRBV2 and TRBJ1-2; TRBD1 might be the D (5 bases). Germline CDR1 and CDR2: SNHLY and FYNNEI. This CDR3 has 13 amino acids. This chain's CDR3 is CASSEGANYGYTF. The CDR3 nucleotides read TGTGCCAGCAGCGAAGGGGCTAACTATGGCTACACCTTC.